The sequence of this T cell receptor beta chain was determined in a study of blood T cell repertoires in COVID-19. Under the authors' procedure: Reference gene primer amplification gave estimated nucleated cell counts. Data came from immunoSEQ multiplex PCR; TCRdb stores just in-frame clones and leaves some out. V, J and clone size were drawn from that table, and D and trimming were deduced from the DNA. The repertoire includes roughly 160,000 clones, 80% to 90% of them detected once, and roughly 8% sits in the top ten. This CDR3 region has 17 residues. CDR1 is GTSNPN and CDR2 is SVGIG in the germline V gene (reference sequence). V gave up 0 bases and J gave up 1 base, with 15 bases separating them.

This TCR was recovered from a man aged 55-75 years with acute or convalescent COVID-19. The chain recombines TRBV30 with TRBJ2-2; tentatively, D is TRBD2 (5 bases). The sample taken for sequencing was peripheral blood. CDR3 region: CAWSVRGLGKNTGELFF. The DNA for the CDR3 is TGTGCCTGGAGTGTACGGGGTCTGGGGAAGAACACCGGGGAGCTGTTTTTT.